A single T cell receptor (beta chain) is shown here with its context. The sample holds other DNA sequences that translate to the same CDR3. How the authors handled the data: How many nucleated cells were present was estimated from reference gene primer amplification. Only in-frame clones appear in the TCRdb table, and some are missing; sequencing was by immunoSEQ multiplex PCR. D and trimming were read from the DNA, whereas the V and J calls and clone size are those reported in that table. The repertoire holds more than 100,000 clones, with roughly 88% as singletons. Germline CDR1 reads MNHEY; CDR2 reads SMNVEV (reference sequence). With 3 bases removed from V and 7 bases from J, the gap between germline ends came to 7 bases. This CDR3 is built from 11 residues. The data stem from a study of blood T cell repertoires in COVID-19. About the research overall: Whether acute or convalescent, the COVID-19 samples came from the United States, Italy and Spain. Sources were T cells, B-cell-depleted T cells, or PBMCs; the material itself was cDNA or gDNA.

The V gene is TRBV27, the J gene TRBJ2-7; D is possibly TRBD2 (6 bases). Input material: peripheral blood. The receptor was isolated from a man between 65 and 80 years old with active COVID-19. DNA for the CDR3: TGTGCCAGCAGTTTTGGGGGGGAGCAGTACTTC. Translated: CASSFGGEQYF.